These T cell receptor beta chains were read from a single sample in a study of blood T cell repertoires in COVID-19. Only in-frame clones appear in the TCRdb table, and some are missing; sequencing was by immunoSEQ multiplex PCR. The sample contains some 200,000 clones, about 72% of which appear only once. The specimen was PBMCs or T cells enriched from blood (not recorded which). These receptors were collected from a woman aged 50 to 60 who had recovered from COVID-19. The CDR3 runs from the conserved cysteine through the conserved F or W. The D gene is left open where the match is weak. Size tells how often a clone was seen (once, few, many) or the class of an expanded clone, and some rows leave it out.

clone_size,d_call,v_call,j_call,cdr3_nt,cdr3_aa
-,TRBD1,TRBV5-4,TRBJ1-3,TGTGCCAGCAGCTTGCGAGAATCAGGGGGCTTTGGAAACACCATATATTTT,CASSLRESGGFGNTIYF
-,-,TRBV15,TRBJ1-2,TGTGCCACCAGCAGACCGGTAGGGGCTAACTATGGCTACACCTTC,CATSRPVGANYGYTF
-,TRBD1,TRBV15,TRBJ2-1,TGTGCCACCAGCAGCCGACAGGGGAATGAGCAGTTCTTC,CATSSRQGNEQFF
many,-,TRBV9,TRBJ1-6,TGTGCCAGTAGCGGGGGAGTTGATTCACCCCTCCACTTT,CASSGGVDSPLHF
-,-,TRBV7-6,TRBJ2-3,TGTGCCAGCAGCTCCGCCGGGAGTCGCACAGATACGCAGTATTTT,CASSSAGSRTDTQYF
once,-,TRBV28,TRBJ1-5,TGTGCCAGCAGTCCCGGGGGGAGCAATCAGCCCCAGCATTTT,CASSPGGSNQPQHF
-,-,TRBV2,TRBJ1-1,TGTGCCAGCAAAGTAGGGGGACCTGAAGCTTTCTTT,CASKVGGPEAFF
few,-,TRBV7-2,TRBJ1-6,TGTGCCAGCAGCTTAGAAGGCTGGGGCTCACCCCTCCACTTT,CASSLEGWGSPLHF
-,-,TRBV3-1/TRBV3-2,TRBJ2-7,TGTGCCAGCAGCCAAATCGGTTACGAGCAGTACTTC,CASSQIGYEQYF
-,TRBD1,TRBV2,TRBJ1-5,TGTGCCAGCAGTATAACTCCGGGACAGGGGATCAGCAATCAGCCCCAGCATTTT,CASSITPGQGISNQPQHF
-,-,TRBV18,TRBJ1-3,TGTGCCAGCTCACCTACAAGTTCATCTGGAAACACCATATATTTT,CASSPTSSSGNTIYF
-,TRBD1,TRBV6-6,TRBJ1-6,TGTGCCAGCCTTACGTCGGGACAGGGTAATTCACCCCTCCACTTT,CASLTSGQGNSPLHF
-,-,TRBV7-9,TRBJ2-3,TGTGCCAGCAGCTCCCCGGTTGGGGCCATATCAGATACGCAGTATTTT,CASSSPVGAISDTQYF
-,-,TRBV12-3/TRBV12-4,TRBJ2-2,TGTGCCAGCAGTCCCCGAACGGGCGGGGAGCTGTTTTTT,CASSPRTGGELFF
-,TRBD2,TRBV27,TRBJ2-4,TGTGCCAGCAGTTTAGTACTAGCGGGCAAAAACATTCAGTACTTC,CASSLVLAGKNIQYF
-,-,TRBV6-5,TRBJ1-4,TGTGCCAGCAGGAGGGCTGAAAAACTGTTTTTT,CASRRAEKLFF
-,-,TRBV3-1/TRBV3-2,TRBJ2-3,TGTGCCAGCAGCCATGCAAGGGAGCCTAGCACAGATACGCAGTATTTT,CASSHAREPSTDTQYF
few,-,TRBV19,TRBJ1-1,TGTGCCAGTAGGGACCGGGACACCATTAAAGCTTTCTTT,CASRDRDTIKAFF
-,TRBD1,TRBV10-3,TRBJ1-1,TGTGCCATCACTAAGACAGGGGTGAACACTGAAGCTTTCTTT,CAITKTGVNTEAFF
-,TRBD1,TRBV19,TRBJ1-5,TGTGCCAGTAGTACGGGACAGAATAGCAATCAGCCCCAGCATTTT,CASSTGQNSNQPQHF
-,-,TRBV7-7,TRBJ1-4,TGTGCCAGCAGCCCGACAGTAGCTAAAAATGCGCCACTGTTTTTT,CASSPTVAKNAPLFF
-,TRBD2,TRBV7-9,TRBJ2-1,TGTGCCAGCAGCCGAGCGGGAGGGCCCGTCAATGAGCAGTTCTTC,CASSRAGGPVNEQFF
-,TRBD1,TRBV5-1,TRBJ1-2,TGCGCCCGTAGGGGGCTGGATGGCTACACCTTC,CARRGLDGYTF
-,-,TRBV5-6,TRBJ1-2,TGTGCCAGCAGCTTACGATCTCCGGGTGGAGGCTACACCTTC,CASSLRSPGGGYTF
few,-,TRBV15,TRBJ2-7,TGTGCCACCAGCATTGAACAGGGAGCCTACGAGCAGTACTTC,CATSIEQGAYEQYF
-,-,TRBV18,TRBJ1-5,TGTGCCAGCTCACTCTCGGGCAGGGGCAATCAGCCCCAGCATTTT,CASSLSGRGNQPQHF
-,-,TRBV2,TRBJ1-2,TGTGCCAGCAGTCCACCTACAGGGAGCCATGGCTACACCTTC,CASSPPTGSHGYTF
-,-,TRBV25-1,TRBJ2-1,TGTGCCAGCATCGGGACAACGCCCTACAATGAGCAGTTCTTC,CASIGTTPYNEQFF
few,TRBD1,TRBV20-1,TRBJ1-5,TGCAGTGCTAGTGCAGGGGGCTCGAATCAGCCCCAGCATTTT,CSASAGGSNQPQHF
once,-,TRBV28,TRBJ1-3,TGTGCCAGCAGTTTGGGAGGGGGGGGAAACACCATATATTTT,CASSLGGGGNTIYF
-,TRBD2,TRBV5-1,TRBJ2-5,TGCGCCAGCAGCCTGTCGGGGAGCGGGACTGAAGAGACCCAGTACTTC,CASSLSGSGTEETQYF
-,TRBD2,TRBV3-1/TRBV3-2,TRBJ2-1,TGTGCCAGCAGCCAAGGAACTAGCGGGAGGAGCTCCTACAATGAGCAGTTCTTC,CASSQGTSGRSSYNEQFF
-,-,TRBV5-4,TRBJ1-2,TGTGCCAGCAGCTTGCAGGCAGGTGGTAACTATGGCTACACCTTC,CASSLQAGGNYGYTF
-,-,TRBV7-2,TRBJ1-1,TGTGCCAGCAGCACGAAGCCGGGTAGGACTGAAGCTTTCTTT,CASSTKPGRTEAFF
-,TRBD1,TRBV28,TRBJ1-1,TGTGCCGGCCAGGGACAGGGGAACACTGAAGCTTTCTTT,CAGQGQGNTEAFF
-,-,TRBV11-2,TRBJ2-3,TGTGCCAGCAGCTCCCGTGTGCGGGACTCACATAAAGTGGCGCAGTATTTT,CASSSRVRDSHKVAQYF
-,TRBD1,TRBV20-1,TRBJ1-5,TGCAGTGCTAGTCCGACAGGGGTGGCTCAGCCCCAGCATTTT,CSASPTGVAQPQHF
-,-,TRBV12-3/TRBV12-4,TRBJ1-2,TGTGCCAGCAGTTTAGACAGGATCCATGGCTACACCTTC,CASSLDRIHGYTF
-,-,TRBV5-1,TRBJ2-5,TGCGCCAGCAGCTTGTCGGCTAGTTTTGAGACCCAGTACTTC,CASSLSASFETQYF
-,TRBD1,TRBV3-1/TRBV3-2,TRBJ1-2,TGTGCCAGCAGCCCCAGACAGGGGCCCTATGGCTACACCTTC,CASSPRQGPYGYTF
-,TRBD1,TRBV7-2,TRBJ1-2,TGTGCCAGCAGCCTAACGACAGGGGGGACCTATGGCTACACCTTC,CASSLTTGGTYGYTF
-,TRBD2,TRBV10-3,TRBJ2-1,TGTGCCATCAGCCCAAAGCGGGATGAGGGCAATGAGCAGTTCTTC,CAISPKRDEGNEQFF
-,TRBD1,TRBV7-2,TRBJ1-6,TGTGCCAGCAGCTTCAACGGACAGGGAAACAATTCACCCCTCCACTTT,CASSFNGQGNNSPLHF
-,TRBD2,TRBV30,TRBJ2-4,TGTGCCTGGGGATTAGCGGGAGGCATAGCCAAAAACATTCAGTACTTC,CAWGLAGGIAKNIQYF
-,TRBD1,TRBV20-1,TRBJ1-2,TGCAGTGCTAGTGCCCAGGGACAGCTAGTGAAGGGCTACACCTTC,CSASAQGQLVKGYTF
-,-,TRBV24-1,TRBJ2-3,TGTGCCACCAGTAGGGACAAGGGGCTCGGAGATACGCAGTATTTT,CATSRDKGLGDTQYF
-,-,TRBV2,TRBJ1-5,TGTGCCAGCAGTGAAGCGACAGGACTCATTGCCCAGCATTTT,CASSEATGLIAQHF
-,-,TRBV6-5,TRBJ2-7,TGTGCCAGCAGTTACTCGTCAGGGCGCGCCTACGAGCAGTACTTC,CASSYSSGRAYEQYF
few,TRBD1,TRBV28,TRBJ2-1,TGTGCCAGCAGTTTATATCAGGGGGCGGGGAATGAGCAGTTCTTC,CASSLYQGAGNEQFF
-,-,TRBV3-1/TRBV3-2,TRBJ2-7,TGTGCCAGCAGCCAAGGAGGGATAGCCGGCGAGCAGTACTTC,CASSQGGIAGEQYF
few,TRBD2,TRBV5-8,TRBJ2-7,TGTGCCAGCAGGAGACTAGCGGGAGGGTACGAGCAGTACTTC,CASRRLAGGYEQYF
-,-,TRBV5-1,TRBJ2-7,TGCGCCAGCAGCTTGGTTGCCAGGCCCTACGAGCAGTACTTC,CASSLVARPYEQYF
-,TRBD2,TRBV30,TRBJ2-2,TGTGCCTGGAGCGGACTAGCCAACCCCACCGGGGAGCTGTTTTTT,CAWSGLANPTGELFF
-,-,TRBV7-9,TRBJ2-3,TGTGCCAGCAGCTTAGCTCGGACAGATACGCAGTATTTT,CASSLARTDTQYF
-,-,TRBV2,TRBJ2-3,TGTGCCAGCATGTTGCTCGTCCGCGCGGATACGCAGTATTTT,CASMLLVRADTQYF
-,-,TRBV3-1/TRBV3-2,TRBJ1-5,TGTGCCAGCAGCCAAGTTCAGGGGAGACAGCATTTT,CASSQVQGRQHF
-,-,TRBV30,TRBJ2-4,TGTGCCTGGAAATCAACCAGCGGAGGAAACATTCAGTACTTC,CAWKSTSGGNIQYF
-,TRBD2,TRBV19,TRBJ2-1,TGTGCCAGTAGTATAGAAGCGGCGGGGACTATGACTGGGGGGCAGTTCTTC,CASSIEAAGTMTGGQFF
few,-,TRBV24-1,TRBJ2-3,TGTGCCACCAGTGATTTAGAGTACGCGGGCACAGATACGCAGTATTTT,CATSDLEYAGTDTQYF